The source of this T cell receptor (beta chain) is a study of multiple sclerosis patients with progressive multifocal leukoencephalopathy. Each PCR contained spiked synthetic TR CDR3 controls spanning every V-J pairing. Here immunoSEQ multiplex PCR was the method, and the copy in TCRdb shows in-frame clones only, minus some. The sample holds about 32,000 clones; roughly 89% are singletons and the top ten take 5.7%. Documented time point: time of PML onset. PML in natalizumab-treated patients developed after between about 15 and 56 months of natalizumab therapy. The T3 samples were drawn when PML began. Trimming left V 3 bases short and J 1 base short, with 9 bases between. CDR1 is LNHDA, CDR2 SQIVND, per germline (reference sequence). The length of the CDR3 is 14 residues.

The gene calls are TRBV19 and TRBJ1-1, with TRBD1 as a possible D gene (6 bases). This sequence was found in a woman between 40 and 50 years old with progressive multifocal leukoencephalopathy. This sample comprised PBMCs, obtained from a patient treated with natalizumab. The CDR3 here is CASSIDRTNTEAFF. In DNA form, the CDR3 reads TGTGCCAGTAGTATTGACAGGACGAACACTGAAGCTTTCTTT.